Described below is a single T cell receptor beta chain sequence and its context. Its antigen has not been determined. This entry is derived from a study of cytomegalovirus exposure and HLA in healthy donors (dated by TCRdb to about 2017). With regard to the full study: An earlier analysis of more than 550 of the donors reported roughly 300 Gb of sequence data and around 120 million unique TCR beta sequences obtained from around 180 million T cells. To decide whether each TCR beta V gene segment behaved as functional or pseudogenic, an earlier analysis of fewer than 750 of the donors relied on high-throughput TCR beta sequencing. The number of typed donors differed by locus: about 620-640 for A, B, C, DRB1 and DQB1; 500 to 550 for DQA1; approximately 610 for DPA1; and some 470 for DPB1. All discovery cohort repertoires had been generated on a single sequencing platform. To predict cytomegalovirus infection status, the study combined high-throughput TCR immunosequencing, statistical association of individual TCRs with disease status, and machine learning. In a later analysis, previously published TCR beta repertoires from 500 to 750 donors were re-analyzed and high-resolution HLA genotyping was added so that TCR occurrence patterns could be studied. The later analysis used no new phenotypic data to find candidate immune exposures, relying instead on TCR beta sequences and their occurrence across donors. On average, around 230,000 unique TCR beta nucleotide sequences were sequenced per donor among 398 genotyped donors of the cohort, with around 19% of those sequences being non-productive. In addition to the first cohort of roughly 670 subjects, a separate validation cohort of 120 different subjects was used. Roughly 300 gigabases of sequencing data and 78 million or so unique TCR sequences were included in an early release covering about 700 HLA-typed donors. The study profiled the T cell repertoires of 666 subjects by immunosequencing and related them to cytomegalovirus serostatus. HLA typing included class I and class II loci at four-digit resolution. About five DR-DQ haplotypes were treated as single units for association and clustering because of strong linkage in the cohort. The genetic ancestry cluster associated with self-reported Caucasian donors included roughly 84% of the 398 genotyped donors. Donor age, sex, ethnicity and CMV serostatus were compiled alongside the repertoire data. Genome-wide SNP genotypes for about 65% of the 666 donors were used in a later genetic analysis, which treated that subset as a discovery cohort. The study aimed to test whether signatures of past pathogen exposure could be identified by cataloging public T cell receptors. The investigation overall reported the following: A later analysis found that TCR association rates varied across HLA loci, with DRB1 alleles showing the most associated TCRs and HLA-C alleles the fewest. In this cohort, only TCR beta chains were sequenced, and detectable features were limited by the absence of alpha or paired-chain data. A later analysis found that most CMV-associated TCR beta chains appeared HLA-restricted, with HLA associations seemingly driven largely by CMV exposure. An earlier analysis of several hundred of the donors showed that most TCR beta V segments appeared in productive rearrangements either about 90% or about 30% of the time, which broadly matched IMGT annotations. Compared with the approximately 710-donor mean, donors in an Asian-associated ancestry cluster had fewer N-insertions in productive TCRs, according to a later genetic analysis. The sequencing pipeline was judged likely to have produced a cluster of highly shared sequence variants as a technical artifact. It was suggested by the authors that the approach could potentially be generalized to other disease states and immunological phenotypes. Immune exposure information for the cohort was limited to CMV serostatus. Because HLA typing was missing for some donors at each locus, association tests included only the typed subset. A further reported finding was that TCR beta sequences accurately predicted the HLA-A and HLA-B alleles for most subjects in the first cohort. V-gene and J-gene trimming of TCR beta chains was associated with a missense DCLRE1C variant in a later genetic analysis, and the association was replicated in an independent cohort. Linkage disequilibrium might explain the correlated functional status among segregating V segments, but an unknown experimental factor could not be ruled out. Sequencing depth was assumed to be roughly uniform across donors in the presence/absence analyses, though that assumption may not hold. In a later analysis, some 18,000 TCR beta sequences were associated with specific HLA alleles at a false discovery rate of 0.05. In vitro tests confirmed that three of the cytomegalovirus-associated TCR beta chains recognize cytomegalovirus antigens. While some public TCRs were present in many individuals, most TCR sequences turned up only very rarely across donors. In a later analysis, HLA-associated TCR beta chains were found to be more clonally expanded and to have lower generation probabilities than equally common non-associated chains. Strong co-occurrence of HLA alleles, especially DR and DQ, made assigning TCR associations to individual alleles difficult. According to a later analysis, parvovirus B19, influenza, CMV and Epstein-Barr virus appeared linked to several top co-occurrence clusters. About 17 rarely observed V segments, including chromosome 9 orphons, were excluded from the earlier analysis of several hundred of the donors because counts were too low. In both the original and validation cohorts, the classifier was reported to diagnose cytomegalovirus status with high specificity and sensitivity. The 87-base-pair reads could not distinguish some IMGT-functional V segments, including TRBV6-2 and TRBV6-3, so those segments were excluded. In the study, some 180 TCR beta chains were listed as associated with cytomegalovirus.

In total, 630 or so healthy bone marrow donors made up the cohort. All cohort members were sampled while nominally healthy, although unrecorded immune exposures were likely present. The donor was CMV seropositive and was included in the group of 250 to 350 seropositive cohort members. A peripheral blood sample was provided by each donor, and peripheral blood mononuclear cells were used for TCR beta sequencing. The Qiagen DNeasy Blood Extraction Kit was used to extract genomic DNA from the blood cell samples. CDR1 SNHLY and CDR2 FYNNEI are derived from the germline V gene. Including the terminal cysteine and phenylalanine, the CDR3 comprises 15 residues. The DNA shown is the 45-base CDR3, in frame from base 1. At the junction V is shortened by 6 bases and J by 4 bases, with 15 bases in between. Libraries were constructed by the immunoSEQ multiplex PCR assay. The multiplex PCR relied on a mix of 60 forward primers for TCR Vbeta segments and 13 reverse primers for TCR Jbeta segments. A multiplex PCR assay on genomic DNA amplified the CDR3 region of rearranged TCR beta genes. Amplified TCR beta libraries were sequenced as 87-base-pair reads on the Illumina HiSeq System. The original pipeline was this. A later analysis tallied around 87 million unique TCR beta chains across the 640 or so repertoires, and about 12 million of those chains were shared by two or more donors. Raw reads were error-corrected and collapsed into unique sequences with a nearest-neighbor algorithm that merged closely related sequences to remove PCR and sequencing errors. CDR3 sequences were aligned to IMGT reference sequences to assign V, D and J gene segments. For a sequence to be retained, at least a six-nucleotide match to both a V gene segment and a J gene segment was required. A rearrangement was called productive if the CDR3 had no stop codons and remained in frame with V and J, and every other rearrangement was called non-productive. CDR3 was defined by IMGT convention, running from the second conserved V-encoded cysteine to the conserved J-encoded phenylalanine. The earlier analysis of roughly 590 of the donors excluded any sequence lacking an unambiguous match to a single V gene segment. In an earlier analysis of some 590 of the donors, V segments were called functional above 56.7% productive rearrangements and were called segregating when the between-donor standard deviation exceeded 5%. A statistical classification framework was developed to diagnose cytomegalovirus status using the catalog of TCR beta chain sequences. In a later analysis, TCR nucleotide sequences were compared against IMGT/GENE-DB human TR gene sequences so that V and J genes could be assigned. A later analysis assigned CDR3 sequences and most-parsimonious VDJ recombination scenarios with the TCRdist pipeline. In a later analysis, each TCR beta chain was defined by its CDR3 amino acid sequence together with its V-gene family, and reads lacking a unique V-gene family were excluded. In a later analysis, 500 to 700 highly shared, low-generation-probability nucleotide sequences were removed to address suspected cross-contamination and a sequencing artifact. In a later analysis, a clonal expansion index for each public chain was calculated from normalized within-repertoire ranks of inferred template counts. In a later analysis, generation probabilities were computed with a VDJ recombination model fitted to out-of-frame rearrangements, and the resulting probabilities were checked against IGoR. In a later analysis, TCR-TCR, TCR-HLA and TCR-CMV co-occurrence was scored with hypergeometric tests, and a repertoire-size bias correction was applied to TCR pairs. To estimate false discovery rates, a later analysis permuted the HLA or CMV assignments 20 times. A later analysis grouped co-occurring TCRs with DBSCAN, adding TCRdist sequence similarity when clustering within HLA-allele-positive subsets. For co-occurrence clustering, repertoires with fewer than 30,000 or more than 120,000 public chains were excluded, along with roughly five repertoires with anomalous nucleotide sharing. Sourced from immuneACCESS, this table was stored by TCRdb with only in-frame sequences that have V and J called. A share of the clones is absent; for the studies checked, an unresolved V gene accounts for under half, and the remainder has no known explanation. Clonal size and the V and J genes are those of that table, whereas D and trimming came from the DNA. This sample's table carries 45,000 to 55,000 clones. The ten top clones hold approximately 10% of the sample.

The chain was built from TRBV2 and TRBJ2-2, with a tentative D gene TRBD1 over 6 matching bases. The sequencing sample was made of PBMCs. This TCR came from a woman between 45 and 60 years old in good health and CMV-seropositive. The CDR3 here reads CASRETGSGTGELFF. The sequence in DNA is TGTGCCAGCAGGGAAACAGGGTCTGGCACCGGGGAGCTGTTTTTT. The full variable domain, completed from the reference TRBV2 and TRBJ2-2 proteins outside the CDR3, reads EPEVTQTPSHQVTQMGQEVILRCVPISNHLYFYWYRQILGQKVEFLVSFYNNEISEKSEIFDDQFSVERPDGSNFTLKIRSTKLEDSAMYFCASRETGSGTGELFFGEGSRLTVL.